This T cell receptor (beta chain) was recorded in a study of blood T cell repertoires in COVID-19. Study-wide context: Researchers got acute and convalescent COVID-19 samples from the United States, Italy and Spain.

Profiling relied on immunoSEQ multiplex PCR, and the TCRdb table lists in-frame clones only, not all of them. The sample lists around 250,000 clones; 86% were seen once. Germline V gives CDR1 ENHRY, CDR2 SYGVKD. V lost 6 bases and J 3 bases, leaving 6 bases between the germline ends. The CDR3 length is 13 residues. This clone was detected a few times. The genes are TRBV10-3 and TRBJ1-6; the D is unclear. The sequenced material came from peripheral blood. The source of this sequence is an older man with acute or convalescent COVID-19. The CDR3 region has the DNA TGTGCCATCAGGCGGGACTATAATTCACCCCTCCACTTT. Encoded protein: CAIRRDYNSPLHF.